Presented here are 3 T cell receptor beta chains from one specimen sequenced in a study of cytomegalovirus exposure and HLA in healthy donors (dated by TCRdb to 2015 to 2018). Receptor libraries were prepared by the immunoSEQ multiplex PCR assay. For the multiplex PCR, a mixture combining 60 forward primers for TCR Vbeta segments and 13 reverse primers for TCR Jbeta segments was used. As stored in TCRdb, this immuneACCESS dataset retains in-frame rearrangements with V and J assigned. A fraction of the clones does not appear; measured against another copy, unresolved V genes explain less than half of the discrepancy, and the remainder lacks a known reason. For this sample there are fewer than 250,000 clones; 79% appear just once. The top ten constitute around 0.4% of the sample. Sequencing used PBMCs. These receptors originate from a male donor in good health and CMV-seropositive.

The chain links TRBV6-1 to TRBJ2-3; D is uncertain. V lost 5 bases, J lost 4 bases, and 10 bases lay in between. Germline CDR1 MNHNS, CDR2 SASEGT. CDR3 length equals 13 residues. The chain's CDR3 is CASSRALADTQYF. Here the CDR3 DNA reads TGTGCCAGCAGTCGAGCGTTGGCAGATACGCAGTATTTT.

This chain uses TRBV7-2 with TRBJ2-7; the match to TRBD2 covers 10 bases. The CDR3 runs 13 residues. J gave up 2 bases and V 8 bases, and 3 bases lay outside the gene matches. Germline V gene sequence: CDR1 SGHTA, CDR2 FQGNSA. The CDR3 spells CASRSGGAYEQYF. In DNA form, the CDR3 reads TGTGCCAGCCGGAGCGGGGGGGCCTACGAGCAGTACTTC.

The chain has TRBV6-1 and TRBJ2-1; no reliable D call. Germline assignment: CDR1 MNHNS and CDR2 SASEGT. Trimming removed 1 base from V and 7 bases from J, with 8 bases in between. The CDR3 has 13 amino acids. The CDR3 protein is CASSEGLVNEQFF. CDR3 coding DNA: TGTGCCAGCAGTGAAGGTCTCGTTAATGAGCAGTTCTTC.